This T cell receptor beta chain was found in a study of T cells in Graves' hyperthyroidism and ophthalmopathy (dated by TCRdb to the late 2010s). About the investigation overall: Peripheral blood samples were taken at the time of initial diagnosis, prior to any treatment. The 100 discovery patients were divided at random into training and test sets in a 7:3 ratio. Prospective prediction of ophthalmopathy was tested in an independent validation cohort consisting of 18 to 20 hyperthyroidism patients and some 15 patients who later progressed to ophthalmopathy. After sampling, hyperthyroidism patients received methimazole starting at 30 mg daily, and ophthalmopathy patients received high-dose intravenous methylprednisolone. TCR V-J signatures able to tell the groups apart were searched for in a discovery cohort of more than 90 patients, of whom roughly 42 had Graves' ophthalmopathy and roughly 59 had stable Graves' hyperthyroidism. According to the paper, TCR Vbeta CDR3 sequencing was carried out on roughly 130 peripheral blood samples, which came from approximately 43 ophthalmopathy, under 80 hyperthyroidism and roughly 17 progressor patients. In addition, the study compared T-cell repertoires in thyroid tissue and in blood from about 6 Graves' hyperthyroidism patients.

About this clonotype itself: Its antigen is currently not known. No clone much larger than this one lies a single base away; base qualities are absent.

Paper-wide results and their limitations: Most expanded thyroid clonotypes (frequency above 0.001) were also found in blood, which suggests that blood repertoires may mirror thyroid immune responses. Ophthalmopathy was separated from stable hyperthyroidism by a 13 V-J signature model, with around 90% sensitivity and about 81% specificity obtained in cross-validation and 80%/75% obtained in testing. Sample size was not statistically predetermined, and investigators were not blinded to group allocation. In validation, the model predicted progression to ophthalmopathy a median of around 6.5 months before onset, with roughly 68% sensitivity and about 72% specificity.

Ophthalmopathy patients had moderately to severely active disease, Clinical Activity Score of at least 3, NOSPECS grade of at least 4, and duration under 3 months. Patients with uncontrolled infections, other autoimmune diseases, pregnancy or lactation were excluded. Clinical symptoms, serum thyroxine and TRAb, thyroid ultrasound, and orbital computed tomography formed the basis for the diagnoses. PBMCs were separated from roughly 10 ml of fresh peripheral blood using Ficoll-Paque density gradient centrifugation. Trizol reagent was used to extract total RNA, and RNA quality was then checked on an Agilent 2100 Bioanalyzer. The CDR3 contains 13 residues, cysteine and phenylalanine counted. Of the read, only the CDR3 DNA is kept; its 39 bases are in frame from base 1. V loses 2 bases, J loses 2 bases, and the germline ends lie 6 bases apart. The germline V gene (reference sequence) gives CDR1 as LNHDA and CDR2 as SQIVND.

The TCR beta CDR3 regions were amplified from the RNA transcripts. The TCR CDR3 was subjected to a first round of RT-PCR using the HTBI primer set and the Qiagen OneStep RT-PCR kit. The libraries were constructed in a second round of multiplex PCR and then size-selected and purified. The libraries were sequenced on an Illumina HiSeq2000 using paired-end 100 bp reads. Concerning the study's data processing: Raw data were processed with SOAPnuke, discarding reads with adapters, uncalled bases, mean Phred below 15, or no exact constant-primer or identifier match. COPE v1.2.5 was used to merge high-quality paired reads, and clonotypes were defined as unique nucleotide sequences. MiTCR v1.1 was used to align clonotypes to the IMGT TRBV, TRBD and TRBJ reference segments. Analysis was restricted to V-J combinations with a frequency above 0.0001, which covered roughly 99% of repertoires. A TCS score was defined as the ratio of F50 (clonal expansion) to E x V (chaos), with BLOSUM62-based TCRdist applied between CDR3 peptides within each V-J. Welch's t-statistics and random forest reduced fewer than 600 V-J features to 13, which were used in a naive Bayes classifier (R e1071). TCRdb reprocessing: public reads trimmed at Q25 with fastp, clones called with MiXCR, in-frame beta chains kept. Every CDR3 protein is listed once, alongside the most common genes and DNA of its rows. It is TCRdb's table, rather than the study itself, that gives the V and J calls and clone size. The sample data list fewer than 700,000 distinct CDR3 sequences, and more than 15% of these were observed just once. The ten largest account for 15% to 20% of the sample.

This receptor was taken from a woman under 30 with Graves' ophthalmopathy. The chain uses TRBV19 and TRBJ1-1; no D segment can be confidently identified. Sequenced material: blood. The DNA sequence is as follows: TGTGCCAGTAGTATACCGGGAAACACTGAAGCTTTCTTT. This is translated as CASSIPGNTEAFF. Reference TRBV19 and TRBJ1-1 genes cover what lies past the CDR3, so the full variable domain is DGGITQSPKYLFRKEGQNVTLSCEQNLNHDAMYWYRQDPGQGLRLIYYSQIVNDFQKGDIAEGYSVSREKKESFPLTVTSAQKNPTAFYLCASSIPGNTEAFFGQGTRLTVV.